This TCR beta chain was captured in a study of cytomegalovirus exposure and HLA in healthy donors. The study's findings and limits: According to an earlier analysis, most TCR beta V segments yielded productive rearrangements about 90% or about 30% of the time.

Worth noting for this clone: Antigen specificity is unknown.

Germline V gene data show CDR1 as MNHNS and CDR2 as SASEGT. Trimming removed 1 base at V and 5 bases at J, with 12 bases between. The CDR3 extends over 15 amino acids. PCR was performed using 60 Vbeta and 13 Jbeta primers. Some clones are missing from TCRdb's copy, which holds only in-frame ones; the method was immunoSEQ multiplex PCR. The table has around 210,000 clones, just under 80% seen once. The chain employs TRBV6-1 and TRBJ1-5, with no clear D. Input material: PBMCs. The clonotype was recovered from a boy aged 5-17 years in good health and CMV-seronegative. CDR3 DNA sequence: TGTGCCAGCAGTGAAGGAGGCGTTTGGGATCAGCCCCAGCATTTT. Its protein is CASSEGGVWDQPQHF.